This T cell receptor beta chain was captured by sequencing in a study of vaccination and CD4 T cells after COVID-19. Study background: Nasal swab PCR had shown SARS-CoV-2 positivity in the convalescent patients (under ten mild cases, one severe case). Investigators stimulated cells with overlapping spike peptides drawn from SARS-CoV-2, HCoV-NL63, HCoV-OC43 and HCoV-229E. Overall study results and limits: Median SARS-CoV-2-reactive clonotypes rose from around 19 to 38, not significantly.

Of note for this clonotype: Its antigen is undetermined.

After removal of 5 bases from V and 2 bases from J, the junction contained 8 bases not matched to a gene. Germline V gene lookup returns CDR1 SGHAT and CDR2 FQDESV (reference sequence). This CDR3 is built from 15 residues. Cultured CD4+ T cells had their DNA profiled by the Oncomine TCR Beta short-read assay. One entry per CDR3 protein, called by TCRdb with MiXCR from the PCR reads. The table has 9,000 to 15,000 distinct CDR3 sequences, around 50% seen once. Treatment given: approximately nine-day PBMC culture with coronavirus spike peptide pools or control peptides (ViraFEST assay). The TCR was taken from a human donor who had recovered from COVID-19. This rearrangement joins TRBV11-1 to TRBJ1-2; 7 positions agree with TRBD1. Sequencing was performed on CD4+ T cells from blood, cultured in vitro. Here the CDR3 reads CASSDDRASNYGYTF. CDR3 in DNA: TGTGCCAGCAGCGATGACAGGGCTTCGAACTATGGCTACACCTTC.